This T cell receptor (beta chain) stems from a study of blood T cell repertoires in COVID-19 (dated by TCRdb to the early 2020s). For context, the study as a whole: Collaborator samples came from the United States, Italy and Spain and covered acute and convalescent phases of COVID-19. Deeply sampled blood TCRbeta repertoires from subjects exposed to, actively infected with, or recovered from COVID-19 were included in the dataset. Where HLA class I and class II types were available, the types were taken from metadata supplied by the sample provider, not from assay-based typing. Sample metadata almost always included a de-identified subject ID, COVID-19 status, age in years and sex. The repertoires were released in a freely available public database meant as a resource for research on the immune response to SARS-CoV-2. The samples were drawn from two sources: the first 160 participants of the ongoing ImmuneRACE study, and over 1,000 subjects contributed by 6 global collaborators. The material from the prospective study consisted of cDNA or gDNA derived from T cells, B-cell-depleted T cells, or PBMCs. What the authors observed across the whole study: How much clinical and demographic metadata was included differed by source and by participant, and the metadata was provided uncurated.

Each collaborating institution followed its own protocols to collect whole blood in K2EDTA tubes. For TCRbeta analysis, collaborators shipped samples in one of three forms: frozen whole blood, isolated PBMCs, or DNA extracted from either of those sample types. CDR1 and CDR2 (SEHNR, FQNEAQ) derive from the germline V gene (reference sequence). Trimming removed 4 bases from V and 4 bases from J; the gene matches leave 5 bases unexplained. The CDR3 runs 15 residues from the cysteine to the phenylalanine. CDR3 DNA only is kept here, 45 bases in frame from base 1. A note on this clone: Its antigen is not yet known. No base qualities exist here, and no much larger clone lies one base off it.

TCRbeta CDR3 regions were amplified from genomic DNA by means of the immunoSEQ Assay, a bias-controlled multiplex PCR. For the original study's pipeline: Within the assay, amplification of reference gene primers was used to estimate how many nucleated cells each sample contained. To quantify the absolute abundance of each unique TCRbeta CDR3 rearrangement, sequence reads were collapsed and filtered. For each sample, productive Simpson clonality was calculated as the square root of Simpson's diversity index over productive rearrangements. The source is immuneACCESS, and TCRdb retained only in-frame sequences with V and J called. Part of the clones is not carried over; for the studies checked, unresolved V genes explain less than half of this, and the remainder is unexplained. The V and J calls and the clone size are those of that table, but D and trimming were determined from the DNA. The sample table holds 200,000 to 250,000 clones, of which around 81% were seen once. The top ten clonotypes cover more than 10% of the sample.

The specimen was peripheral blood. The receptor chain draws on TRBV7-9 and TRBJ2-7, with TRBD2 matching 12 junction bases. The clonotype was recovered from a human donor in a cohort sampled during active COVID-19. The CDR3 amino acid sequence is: CASSSSGRATYEQYF. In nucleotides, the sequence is TGTGCCAGCAGCTCTAGCGGGAGGGCCACATACGAGCAGTACTTC.